This T cell receptor (beta chain) was obtained from a study of blood T cell repertoires in COVID-19. The overall study: The United States, Italy and Spain supplied acute and convalescent COVID-19 samples.

The CDR3 runs to 14 residues. V lost 3 bases to trimming and J lost 4 bases; unmatched junction nucleotides: 2. CDR1 is LNHNV, CDR2 YYDKDF, per germline (reference sequence). Only in-frame clones appear in the TCRdb table, and some are missing; sequencing was by immunoSEQ multiplex PCR. This table holds over 90,000 clones, around 90% found once. The rearrangement links TRBV15 to TRBJ1-4, with 7 bases aligning to TRBD1. Input material: peripheral blood. This receptor was taken from a man aged 45-65 years with active or convalescent COVID-19. CDR3 in DNA: TGTGCCACCAGCAGTAGACAGGGTAATGAAAAACTGTTTTTT. Translating it yields CATSSRQGNEKLFF.